A selection of T cell receptor beta chains follows, all from one sample in a study of lymphopenia after photon versus proton radiotherapy. Assay used: immunoSEQ multiplex PCR; TCRdb lists only in-frame clones, some missing. The table shows approximately 91,000 clones, with about 86% occurring only once. The specimen comprised peripheral blood, sampled from a patient treated with proton-based radiotherapy. The receptors were gathered from a man aged 60 to 69 with pancreatic cancer. CDR3s include the opening cysteine and the closing phenylalanine or tryptophan. D genes are given only for firm matches. The size entry is marked missing in some rows and otherwise reads once, few, many or a size class.

abundance	j_gene	v_gene	d_gene	CDR3aa	CDR3nt
NA	TRBJ1-1	TRBV25-1	NA	CASSDTGVRTEAFF	TGTGCCAGCAGTGACACTGGGGTGAGAACTGAAGCTTTCTTT
NA	TRBJ1-5	TRBV4-3	NA	CASSQDLGRPQHF	TGCGCCAGCAGCCAAGATCTAGGGCGGCCCCAGCATTTT
few	TRBJ1-5	TRBV7-2	NA	CASSGQRNQPQHF	TGTGCCAGCAGCGGACAGCGCAATCAGCCCCAGCATTTT
NA	TRBJ2-7	TRBV11-3	TRBD1	CASSLETGSEQYF	TGTGCCAGCAGCTTAGAGACAGGGAGCGAGCAGTACTTC
NA	TRBJ2-5	TRBV5-1	TRBD2	CASSLAGVQETQYF	TGCGCCAGCAGCCTAGCGGGAGTCCAAGAGACCCAGTACTTC
NA	TRBJ2-7	TRBV7-3	TRBD2	CASSSLAGVTEQYF	TGTGCCAGCAGCTCACTAGCGGGAGTTACCGAGCAGTACTTC
NA	TRBJ1-4	TRBV5-4	TRBD1	CASSPGQGGEKLFF	TGTGCCAGCAGCCCGGGACAGGGCGGCGAAAAACTGTTTTTT
NA	TRBJ1-4	TRBV7-2	NA	CASSHGSGGKEKLFF	TGTGCCAGCAGCCACGGATCAGGTGGGAAAGAAAAACTGTTTTTT
NA	TRBJ2-5	TRBV6-1	NA	CASSEVGTQETQYF	TGTGCCAGCAGTGAGGTGGGGACCCAAGAGACCCAGTACTTC
NA	TRBJ1-2	TRBV6-5	TRBD1	CASNKPGQVGGYTF	TGTGCCAGCAACAAACCTGGACAGGTTGGTGGCTACACCTTC
NA	TRBJ2-1	TRBV6-6	NA	CASSPPPRYNEQFF	TGTGCCAGCAGCCCCCCCCCGCGGTACAATGAGCAGTTCTTC
NA	TRBJ1-5	TRBV30	NA	CAWSVGPNQPQHF	TGTGCCTGGAGTGTAGGCCCCAACCAGCCCCAGCATTTT
NA	TRBJ2-7	TRBV5-1	NA	CASSLGDTSYEQYF	TGCGCCAGCAGCTTGGGGGACACCTCCTACGAGCAGTACTTC
once	TRBJ1-5	TRBV28	NA	CASSPHNQPQHF	TGTGCCAGCAGCCCCCATAATCAGCCCCAGCATTTT
NA	TRBJ2-5	TRBV6-5	TRBD1	CASRRQGGEETQYF	TGTGCCAGCAGACGACAGGGGGGGGAAGAGACCCAGTACTTC
NA	TRBJ1-1	TRBV7-9	NA	CASSYAGSNTEAFF	TGTGCCAGCAGCTACGCAGGGTCCAACACTGAAGCTTTCTTT
NA	TRBJ1-1	TRBV19	NA	CASSMRNTEAFF	TGTGCCAGTAGTATGCGGAACACTGAAGCTTTCTTT
NA	TRBJ2-5	TRBV7-9	NA	CASSGGQETQYF	TGTGCCAGCTCCGGCGGGCAAGAGACCCAGTACTTC
NA	TRBJ2-1	TRBV5-1	NA	CASKLQGSYNEQFF	TGCGCCAGCAAATTACAGGGTTCCTACAATGAGCAGTTCTTC
NA	TRBJ2-2	TRBV11-3	TRBD2	CASSLTTGTSGTLNTGELFF	TGTGCCAGCAGCTTAACTACCGGGACTAGCGGCACCCTGAACACCGGGGAGCTGTTTTTT
NA	TRBJ2-2	TRBV9	TRBD2	CASSAPGLNTGELFF	TGTGCCAGCAGCGCCCCGGGACTAAACACCGGGGAGCTGTTTTTT
NA	TRBJ2-2	TRBV4-2	NA	CASSQDSFGANTGELFF	TGTGCCAGCAGCCAAGATAGTTTCGGGGCAAACACCGGGGAGCTGTTTTTT
NA	TRBJ2-7	TRBV11-3	NA	CASLDGSSYEQYF	TGTGCCAGCCTGGACGGGAGCTCCTACGAGCAGTACTTC
NA	TRBJ2-1	TRBV7-2	NA	CASSLDLDEQFF	TGTGCCAGCAGCTTAGATCTGGATGAGCAGTTCTTC
NA	TRBJ2-1	TRBV11-2	TRBD2	CASSLTRTSGGWGHEQFF	TGTGCCAGCAGCTTAACTAGGACTAGCGGGGGTTGGGGTCATGAGCAGTTCTTC